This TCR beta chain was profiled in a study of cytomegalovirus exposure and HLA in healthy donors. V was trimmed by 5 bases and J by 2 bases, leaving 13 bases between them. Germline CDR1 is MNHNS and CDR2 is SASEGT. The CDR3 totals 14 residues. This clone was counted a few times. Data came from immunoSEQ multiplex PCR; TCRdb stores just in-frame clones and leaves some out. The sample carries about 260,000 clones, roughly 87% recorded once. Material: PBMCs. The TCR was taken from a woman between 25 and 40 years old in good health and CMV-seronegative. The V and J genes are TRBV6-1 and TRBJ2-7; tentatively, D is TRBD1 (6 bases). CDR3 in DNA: TGTGCCAGCAGTCAAAACAGGGAACCCTACGAGCAGTACTTC. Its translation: CASSQNREPYEQYF.